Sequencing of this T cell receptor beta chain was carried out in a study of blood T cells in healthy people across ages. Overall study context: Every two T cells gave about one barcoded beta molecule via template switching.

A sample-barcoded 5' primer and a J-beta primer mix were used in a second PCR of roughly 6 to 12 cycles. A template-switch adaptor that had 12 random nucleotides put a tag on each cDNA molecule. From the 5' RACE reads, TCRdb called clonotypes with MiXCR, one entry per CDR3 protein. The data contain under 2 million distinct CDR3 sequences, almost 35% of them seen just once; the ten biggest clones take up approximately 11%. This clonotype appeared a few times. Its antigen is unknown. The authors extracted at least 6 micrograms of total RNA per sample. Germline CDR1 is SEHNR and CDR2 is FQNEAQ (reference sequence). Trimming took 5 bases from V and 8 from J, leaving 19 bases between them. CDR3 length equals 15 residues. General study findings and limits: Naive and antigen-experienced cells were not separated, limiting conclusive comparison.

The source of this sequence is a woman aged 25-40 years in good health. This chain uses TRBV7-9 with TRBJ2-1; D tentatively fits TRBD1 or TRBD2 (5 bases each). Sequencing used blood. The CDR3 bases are TGTGCCAGCAGCCTAAGGGGACCTCTGGACGATGAGCAGTTCTTC. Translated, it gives CASSLRGPLDDEQFF.